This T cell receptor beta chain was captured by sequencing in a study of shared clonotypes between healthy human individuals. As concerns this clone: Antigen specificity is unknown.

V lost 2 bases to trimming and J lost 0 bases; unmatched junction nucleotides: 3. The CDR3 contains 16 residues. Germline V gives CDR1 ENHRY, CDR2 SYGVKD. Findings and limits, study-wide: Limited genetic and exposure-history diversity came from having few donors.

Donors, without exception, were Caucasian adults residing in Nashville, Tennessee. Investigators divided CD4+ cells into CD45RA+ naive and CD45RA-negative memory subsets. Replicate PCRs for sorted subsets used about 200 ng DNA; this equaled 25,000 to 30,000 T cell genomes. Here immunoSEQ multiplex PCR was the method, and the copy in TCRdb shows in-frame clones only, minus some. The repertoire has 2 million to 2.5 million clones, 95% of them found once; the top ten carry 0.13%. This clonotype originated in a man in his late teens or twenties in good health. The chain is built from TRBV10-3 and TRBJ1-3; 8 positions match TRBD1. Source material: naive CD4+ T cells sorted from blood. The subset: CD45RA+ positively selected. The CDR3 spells CAISEGQGRSGNTIYF. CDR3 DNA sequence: TGTGCCATCAGTGAGGGACAGGGACGCTCTGGAAACACCATATATTTT.